This T cell receptor (beta chain) originates from a study of blood T cell repertoires in COVID-19 (dated by TCRdb to 2020 to 2022). Describing the broader study: Collaborator samples came from the United States, Italy and Spain and covered acute and convalescent phases of COVID-19. The dataset comprised deeply sampled blood TCRbeta repertoires from subjects exposed to, actively infected with, or recovered from COVID-19. The samples were drawn from two sources: the first 160 participants of the ongoing ImmuneRACE study, and about 1,300 subjects contributed by 6 global collaborators. A de-identified subject ID, COVID-19 status, age in years and sex were almost always included in the sample metadata. The repertoires were released in a freely available public database intended as a resource for research on the immune response to SARS-CoV-2. The prospective study material was composed of cDNA or gDNA derived from T cells, B-cell-depleted T cells, or PBMCs. Where HLA class I and class II types were available, the types were taken from metadata supplied by the sample provider, not from assay-based typing. The investigation overall reported the following: How much clinical and demographic metadata was included differed by source and by participant, and the metadata was provided uncurated.

To note about this clone: Its recognized antigen is unknown. Base qualities are not at hand, and no much larger clone is one base apart.

TCRbeta CDR3 regions were amplified from genomic DNA by means of the immunoSEQ Assay, a bias-controlled multiplex PCR. The original pipeline was this. Nucleated cell counts per sample were estimated from amplification of reference gene primers within the assay. To quantify the absolute abundance of each unique TCRbeta CDR3 rearrangement, sequence reads were collapsed and filtered. For each sample, productive Simpson clonality was calculated by taking the square root of Simpson's diversity index across productive rearrangements. TCRdb stores this immuneACCESS table with in-frame sequences only. Part of the clones is absent; in the studies checked, under half of the shortfall reflects unresolved V genes, and no reason is known for the rest. V and J calls and clone size are as listed in that table; D and trimming were resolved from the DNA. Here the sample has around 130,000 clones; roughly 78% occur a single time. Around 16% of the sample rests with the top ten.

The CDR3 numbers 13 residues from cysteine through phenylalanine. Just the 39-base CDR3 DNA is kept, in frame starting at base 1. Germline trimming: 6 bases from V, 6 bases from J; junction bases outside gene matches: 6. The collaborating institutions used their own protocols to collect whole blood in K2EDTA tubes. For TCRbeta analysis, collaborators shipped samples in one of three forms: frozen whole blood, isolated PBMCs, or DNA extracted from either of those sample types. Sequenced input: peripheral blood. Rearrangement joined TRBV12-3 or TRBV12-4 to TRBJ2-7; 9 nucleotides in the junction match TRBD2. The receptor was derived from a man aged 55 to 69 with active or convalescent COVID-19. The sequenced DNA: TGTGCCAGCAGCAGGACTAGCGCCGGCGAGCAGTACTTC. This sequence encodes CASSRTSAGEQYF.